The rows below give T cell receptor beta chains drawn from one sample of a study of PD-1 blockade in classical Hodgkin lymphoma. TCRdb's copy holds only in-frame clones and misses some; the assay was immunoSEQ multiplex PCR. The sample has under 30,000 clones; less than 80% are singletons. The specimen comprised peripheral blood mononuclear cells (PBMCs), sampled before the second cycle of nivolumab. The receptors come from a human donor with classical Hodgkin lymphoma. Each CDR3 is given with its conserved first and last residue. Fields, in order: V gene, J gene, clone size, D gene, CDR3 protein, CDR3 DNA. The D gene is left open where the match is weak. The size of a clone is reported for some rows only, either as once, few or many, or as a class for expanded clones.

TRBV11-2	TRBJ1-2	-	-	CASSPSAGVYGYTF	TGTGCCAGCAGCCCGTCCGCGGGGGTCTATGGCTACACCTTC
TRBV7-9	TRBJ1-2	-	-	CASSSGGGTSLNYGYTF	TGTGCCAGCAGCTCCGGCGGGGGAACCTCCCTTAACTATGGCTACACCTTC
TRBV7-6	TRBJ2-7	-	-	CASSPRAGSYEQYF	TGTGCCAGCAGCCCCCGGGCAGGCTCCTACGAGCAGTACTTC
TRBV6-1	TRBJ2-7	-	-	CASNRQDYEQYF	TGTGCCAGCAACAGACAGGACTACGAGCAGTACTTC
TRBV7-2	TRBJ1-1	-	-	CASSNPGFTEAFF	TGTGCCAGCAGCAACCCGGGCTTCACTGAAGCTTTCTTT
TRBV5-1	TRBJ2-5	-	TRBD2	CASSLGLSGRGQETQYF	TGCGCCAGCAGCTTGGGACTGAGCGGGAGGGGCCAAGAGACCCAGTACTTC
TRBV6-1	TRBJ1-1	-	-	CASSVLVGGEAFF	TGTGCCAGCAGTGTGCTGGTTGGGGGTGAAGCTTTCTTT
TRBV4-1	TRBJ1-2	medium-sized	-	CASSQDDRSYGYTF	TGCGCCAGCAGCCAAGATGACAGGTCCTATGGCTACACCTTC
TRBV7-9	TRBJ2-5	-	TRBD2	CASSSPTSGGETQYF	TGTGCCAGCAGCTCCCCTACTAGCGGGGGTGAGACCCAGTACTTC
TRBV6-6	TRBJ2-7	-	-	CASSFRTGPGEQYF	TGTGCCAGCAGCTTCCGGACGGGTCCGGGAGAGCAGTACTTC
TRBV11-2	TRBJ1-2	-	-	CASSLFAGTDPVYGYTF	TGTGCCAGCAGCTTATTCGCTGGTACCGATCCAGTCTATGGCTACACCTTC
TRBV4-2	TRBJ2-5	-	-	CASSPPSSWEQYF	TGTGCCAGCAGCCCCCCTTCGAGCTGGGAGCAGTACTTC
TRBV6-1	TRBJ1-2	-	-	CASRPVYKGGYTF	TGTGCCAGCAGACCGGTCTATAAAGGGGGCTACACCTTC
TRBV19	TRBJ2-7	-	TRBD1	CASSIGDRVYEQYF	TGTGCCAGTAGTATAGGGGACAGGGTTTACGAGCAGTACTTC
TRBV7-2	TRBJ1-5	-	-	CASSYDPVKPQHF	TGTGCCAGCAGCTACGACCCGGTCAAACCCCAGCATTTT